The present T cell receptor (beta chain) was sequenced within a study of early T cells in non-severe SARS-CoV-2 infection. Study-wide context: Chains were not paired, and sequencing was done on bulk RNA from unsorted whole blood. The study, taken as a whole, reports: Sequences matched to VDJdb favored anti-spike CD8 responses, while private and CD4 specificities were missed.

This clonotype was seen many times. What it binds is not known. Unique molecular identifiers (one per individual cDNA molecule) were attached. Via MiXCR, TCRdb re-called the 5' RACE reads, giving one row per CDR3 protein. Here the sample spans approximately 70,000 distinct CDR3 sequences, about 12% being singletons. Germline V gives CDR1 SGHTA, CDR2 FQGNSA. The CDR3 consists of 15 residues. After removal of 5 bases from V and 1 base from J, the junction contained 7 bases not matched to a gene. The receptor was derived from an adult who was a healthcare worker with PCR-confirmed SARS-CoV-2 infection or an uninfected control (not recorded which). The chain carries TRBV7-2 and TRBJ2-5; TRBD1 matches at 7 bases. Source material: whole blood. DNA for the CDR3: TGTGCCAGCAGCCCCCAGACAGGGACCCAAGAGACCCAGTACTTC. Protein product: CASSPQTGTQETQYF.